The source of this T cell receptor beta chain is a study of T cell repertoires in cytomegalovirus infection (dated by TCRdb to the late 2010s). General notes on the study: Because public TCR beta signatures pointed to carriage of CMV infection together with the matching HLA type, the HLA type of each donor mattered for the analysis. What the work shows at the level of the full study, not this receptor alone: Cumulative frequency of public TCR beta family members discriminated carriers of CMV infection plus the relevant HLA type in this cohort and an independent 352-donor cohort. The ex vivo response was dominated by HLA-C-restricted CMV-specific TCR beta clonotypes, which also provided the single most frequent clonotype in two of eight donors.

From V the trimming removes 4 bases and from J it removes 7 bases, while the gene matches leave 7 bases of the junction unaccounted for. Per the germline V gene (reference sequence), LNHDA is the CDR1 and SQIVND is the CDR2. Including the terminal cysteine and phenylalanine, the CDR3 comprises 14 residues. Only the CDR3 part of the read is kept: 42 bases, read in frame from the first base. At least ten counts were recorded for this clonotype. This receptor's antigen is unknown. No base quality information exists; no much larger clone differs at one position. These reads were obtained on an Illumina HiSeq 1500. TCRdb redid the processing of the public reads, applying fastp at Q25 and MiXCR, and retained in-frame beta chains. Rows are unified per CDR3 protein, each entry keeping the most common DNA and genes. The sample table shows 450,000 to 600,000 distinct CDR3 sequences, and about 11% are seen once. The ten largest clones take up 10% to 13% of the sample.

In this chain, TRBV19 is recombined with TRBJ1-5; 7 bases in the junction line up with TRBD1. The receptor's source is a human donor in good health (CMV status not recorded). Some clones in this sample may be carry-over from other donors' samples. The specimen was PBMCs. The encoded CDR3 is CASSTTGVFQPQHF. The base sequence is TGTGCCAGTAGTACCACAGGGGTTTTCCAGCCCCAGCATTTT.